This TCR beta chain derives from a study of T-cell reconstitution after alpha-beta-depleted transplantation in children. Notes on the study in general: One year after transplant, T-cell counts and diversity came mostly from newly produced T cells. The origin of alpha-beta T cells about two months after transplant was reportedly several hundred expanded graft clones. Certain patients had high TCRbeta diversity at day 60, and it came from recipient T cells and thymic progenitors that survived.

This clonotype was recorded many times. The antigen remains undetermined. Deletions cut 2 bases from V and 4 bases from J, with 9 bases between. Per the germline V gene, CDR1 is MNHEY and CDR2 is SMNVEV (reference sequence). The CDR3 spans 14 residues. Unique molecular identifiers were incorporated into the prepared TCRbeta library. One entry per CDR3 protein, called by TCRdb with MiXCR from the PCR reads. In the table there are about 300,000 distinct CDR3 sequences, over 9.5% of which are singletons. Sequencing used PBMCs, obtained before TCRalphabeta/CD19-depleted stem cell transplant. The V and J genes are TRBV27 and TRBJ1-5, with a tentative D call TRBD1 (6 bases). The receptor comes from a boy in the first two years of life with acute myeloid leukemia, due to receive a stem cell transplant. Here the CDR3 reads CASSLGQLNQPQHF. CDR3 bases: TGTGCCAGCAGTTTAGGACAGCTAAATCAGCCCCAGCATTTT.